Each of the 19 T cell receptor beta chains below was sequenced from the same sample in a study of T cell repertoires in cytomegalovirus infection. TCRdb reanalysed the reads using MiXCR and keeps one entry per CDR3 protein. There are some 320,000 distinct CDR3 sequences in the sample; over 7.5% occur only once, and 3.5% to 4.5% lies in the top ten. Input material: PBMCs. Receptor source: a human donor in good health (CMV status not recorded). Some clones in this sample may be carry-over from other donors' samples.

This clonotype was recorded many times. The chain combines TRBV7-6 with TRBJ2-7; perhaps TRBD2 as D (5 bases). Germline lookup yields CDR1 SGHVS and CDR2 FNYEAQ. V was shortened by 2 bases and J by 3 bases, with 23 bases between the two germline ends. The CDR3 length is 18 residues. CDR3 in amino acids: CASSLFPPKRTRGYEQYF. CDR3 DNA sequence: TGTGCCAGCAGCTTATTCCCCCCCAAACGGACCCGGGGCTACGAGCAGTACTTC.

This clonotype appeared a few times. The chain uses TRBV2 and TRBJ1-1; D possibly corresponds to TRBD1 (6 bases). V was pared by 8 bases and J by 1 base, with 17 bases between. CDR1 SNHLY and CDR2 FYNNEI come from the germline V gene. The CDR3 sequence is 15 residues long. This CDR3 is CASRSSGHRNTEAFF. The CDR3 coding sequence is TGTGCCAGCCGTTCCTCGGGACACCGGAACACTGAAGCTTTCTTT. Full variable domain (outside the CDR3, taken from reference TRBV2 and TRBJ1-1): EPEVTQTPSHQVTQMGQEVILRCVPISNHLYFYWYRQILGQKVEFLVSFYNNEISEKSEIFDDQFSVERPDGSNFTLKIRSTKLEDSAMYFCASRSSGHRNTEAFFGQGTRLTVV.

In its sample, this clonotype was seen many times. CDR3 bases: TGTGCCAGCAGGTCTAGCGGGGTCGGGGAGCTGTTTTTT. Protein: CASRSSGVGELFF. This sequence joins TRBV7-8 and TRBJ2-2, with 9 bases matching TRBD2. Germline assignment: CDR1 SGHVS and CDR2 FQNEAQ. The CDR3 sequence is 13 residues long. Trimming removed 6 bases from V and 7 bases from J; junction bases left unmatched: 3.

This clonotype showed up many times. The chain combines TRBV7-2 with TRBJ1-4, with D perhaps TRBD1 (5 bases). Germline assignment: CDR1 SGHTA and CDR2 FQGNSA. The CDR3 extends over 15 amino acids. The V end lost 1 base, the J end lost 7 bases, and 13 bases lay between the germline ends. The CDR3 protein is CASSLVAQGGEKLFF. The CDR3 DNA follows: TGTGCCAGCAGCTTAGTTGCTCAGGGAGGTGAAAAACTGTTTTTT.

This clonotype was observed a handful of times. This chain joins TRBV19 and TRBJ1-1; the D gene is possibly TRBD1 (6 bases). CDR1 is LNHDA, CDR2 SQIVND, per germline (reference sequence). V shed 3 bases and J shed 0 bases, with 11 bases lying between them. The CDR3 contains 15 residues. As DNA, the CDR3 is TGTGCCAGTAGTATCGATGGGACACTGAACACTGAAGCTTTCTTT. Encoded protein: CASSIDGTLNTEAFF. The full variable domain, in which reference TRBV19 and TRBJ1-1 provide the parts outside the CDR3, is DGGITQSPKYLFRKEGQNVTLSCEQNLNHDAMYWYRQDPGQGLRLIYYSQIVNDFQKGDIAEGYSVSREKKESFPLTVTSAQKNPTAFYLCASSIDGTLNTEAFFGQGTRLTVV.

This clonotype was seen ten or more times. CDR3 residues: CASSGSGTSGLTDTQYF. The CDR3 DNA sequence: TGTGCCAGCAGCGGGTCCGGGACTAGCGGGCTCACAGATACGCAGTATTTT. The genes are TRBV7-9 and TRBJ2-3; 12 bases fit TRBD2. V was pared by 5 bases and J by 2 bases, with 8 bases of the junction left unmatched. The CDR3 runs to 17 residues. CDR1 and CDR2 from the germline V gene are SEHNR and FQNEAQ (reference sequence).

This clonotype was observed a handful of times. The chain employs TRBV19 and TRBJ1-5, with D maybe TRBD1 (6 bases). Germline lookup yields CDR1 LNHDA and CDR2 SQIVND (reference sequence). V was shortened by 6 bases and J by 2 bases, with 17 bases between the two germline ends. CDR3 size: 16 residues. For the CDR3, the DNA is TGTGCCAGTAGCCCACTTATCGGGGGCGGCAATCAGCCCCAGCATTTT. The encoded protein is CASSPLIGGGNQPQHF.

This clonotype was recorded many times. The J gene is TRBJ1-4, the V gene TRBV6-5; 7 bases are shared with TRBD1. With V trimmed by 6 bases and J by 7 bases, 8 bases remained unmatched. In germline, CDR1 is MNHEY, CDR2 SVGAGI. The CDR3 spans 14 residues. The CDR3: CASRPYRGGEKLFF. The CDR3 region has the DNA TGTGCCAGCAGACCTTACAGGGGTGGTGAAAAACTGTTTTTT.

This clonotype came up a few times. V gene TRBV7-2 combines with J gene TRBJ2-1; perhaps TRBD2 as D (6 bases). V was clipped by 6 bases and J by 6 bases, with 21 bases between them. The CDR3 has 16 residues. Germline values: CDR1 SGHTA, CDR2 FQGNSA. For the CDR3, the DNA is TGTGCCAGCAGTTATAGGGGAGGCCCCACCACCAATGAGCAGTTCTTC. Its protein product is CASSYRGGPTTNEQFF.

This clonotype has just a few counts. The CDR3 region is CASHGGGAYEQYF. CDR3 DNA sequence: TGTGCCAGCCATGGGGGGGGAGCCTACGAGCAGTACTTC. The chain carries TRBV6-6 and TRBJ2-7, with 7 bases lining up with TRBD2. J was trimmed by 2 bases and V by 8 bases; bases with no gene match: 6. The germline V gene has CDR1 MNHNY and CDR2 SVGAGI (reference sequence). This CDR3 comprises 13 residues.

The rearrangement links TRBV29-1 to TRBJ2-6; 12 positions match TRBD1. Trimming at V came to 7 bases and at J to 3 bases, leaving 7 bases not matched to a gene. Germline V lookup: CDR1 SQVTM, CDR2 ANQGSEA. This CDR3 has 16 residues. CDR3 region: CSARDRGQGGANVLTF. The CDR3 DNA follows: TGCAGCGCAAGGGACAGGGGGCAGGGTGGGGCCAACGTCCTGACTTTC.

This clonotype came up many times. The chain uses TRBV7-2 and TRBJ2-1; TRBD2 aligns across 13 bases. The J segment lost 4 bases and the V segment lost 2 bases, leaving 5 bases of the junction unmatched. Germline values: CDR1 SGHTA, CDR2 FQGNSA. The length of the CDR3 is 17 residues. The CDR3 loop is CASSLLGTSGTYNEQFF. The CDR3 coding sequence is TGTGCCAGCAGCTTATTGGGGACTAGCGGGACTTACAATGAGCAGTTCTTC.

This clonotype occurred many times. The rearrangement joins TRBV7-6 to TRBJ2-2, with 8 bases identical to TRBD1. The CDR3 spans 15 residues. Losses at the gene ends were 6 bases for V and 5 bases for J; bases not matched to a gene: 8. Germline V lookup: CDR1 SGHVS, CDR2 FNYEAQ. The CDR3 DNA reads as TGTGCCAGCAGACAACAGGGGGGTGATACCGGGGAGCTGTTTTTT. Protein sequence: CASRQQGGDTGELFF.

This clonotype was counted at least ten times. This chain links TRBV5-8 with TRBJ2-1; possibly TRBD2 for D (7 bases). V lost 5 bases to trimming and J lost 7 bases, with 16 bases between them. This CDR3 comprises 14 residues. Looked up from germline, CDR1 is SGHTS and CDR2 is YDEGEE. The CDR3 is CASRPRGGINEQFF. In DNA, the CDR3 is TGTGCCAGCAGACCGAGGGGGGGAATTAATGAGCAGTTCTTC. The complete variable domain, with remaining parts taken from reference TRBV5-8 and TRBJ2-1, reads EAGVTQSPTHLIKTRGQQATLRCSPISGHTSVYWYQQALGLGLQFLLWYDEGEERNRGNFPPRFSGRQFPNYSSELNVNALELEDSALYLCASRPRGGINEQFFGPGTRLTVL.

The table lists this clonotype with many counts. This rearrangement joins TRBV20-1 to TRBJ2-3; 10 nucleotides match TRBD2. The junction had 8 bases not matched to a gene; V was cut back by 4 bases and J by 1 base. Per the germline V gene, CDR1 is DFQATT and CDR2 is SNEGSKA (reference sequence). The CDR3 sequence is 16 residues long. The CDR3 sequence: CSAIPLAGVGTDTQYF. CDR3 sequence (DNA): TGCAGTGCTATCCCCCTAGCGGGAGTGGGCACAGATACGCAGTATTTT.

This clonotype appeared many times. The rearrangement links TRBV20-1 to TRBJ2-1, with a possible D match to TRBD1 (5 bases). Germline loops: CDR1 DFQATT, CDR2 SNEGSKA (reference sequence). This CDR3 spans 11 amino acids. V lost 6 bases and J 6 bases, leaving 9 bases between the germline ends. The CDR3 coding sequence is TGCAGTGCCCCAAGGGGCAATGAGCAGTTCTTC. It encodes CSAPRGNEQFF.

Many counts were recorded for this clonotype. The rearrangement links TRBV7-2 to TRBJ2-1; maybe TRBD1 (5 bases). V was pared by 2 bases and J by 0 bases, with 8 bases between. This CDR3 is built from 15 residues. Germline loops: CDR1 SGHTA, CDR2 FQGNSA. CDR3 in DNA: TGTGCCAGCAGCTTATGGACAACCTCCTACAATGAGCAGTTCTTC. Its translation: CASSLWTTSYNEQFF.

This clonotype was detected ten times or more. Here the CDR3 DNA reads TGTGCCAGCAGCTATGGGACCGATTATGGCTACACCTTC. This encodes CASSYGTDYGYTF. J is TRBJ1-2 and V is TRBV7-2, with D perhaps matching TRBD1 (5 bases). The CDR3 spans 13 residues. CDR1 and CDR2 (germline): SGHTA, FQGNSA. V lost 4 bases and J lost 5, with 11 bases in between.

The chain is built from TRBV6-2 or TRBV6-3 and TRBJ2-3, with D possibly called TRBD1 or TRBD2 (7 bases each). This CDR3 spans 15 amino acids. Trimming stripped 6 bases from V and 1 base from J, with 14 bases between. Per the germline V gene, CDR1 is MNHEY and CDR2 is SVGEGT. For the CDR3, the DNA is TGTGCCAGCAGCCGGCGGGGGACAGGCACAGATACGCAGTATTTT. Encoded protein: CASSRRGTGTDTQYF.